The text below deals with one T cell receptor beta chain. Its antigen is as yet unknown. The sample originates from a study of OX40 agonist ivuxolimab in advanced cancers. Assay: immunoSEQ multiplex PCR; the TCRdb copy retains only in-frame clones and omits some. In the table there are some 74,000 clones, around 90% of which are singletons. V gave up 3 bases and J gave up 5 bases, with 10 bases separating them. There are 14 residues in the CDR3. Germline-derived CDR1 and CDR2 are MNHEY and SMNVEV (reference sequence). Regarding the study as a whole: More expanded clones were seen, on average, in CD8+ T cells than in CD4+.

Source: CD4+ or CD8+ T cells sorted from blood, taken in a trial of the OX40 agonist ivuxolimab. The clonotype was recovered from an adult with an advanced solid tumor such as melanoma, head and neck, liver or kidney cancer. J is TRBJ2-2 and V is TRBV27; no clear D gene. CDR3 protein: CASSFSIVTGELFF. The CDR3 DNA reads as TGTGCCAGCAGTTTCAGCATTGTGACCGGGGAGCTGTTTTTT.